The clone carrying this T cell receptor (beta chain) came up once. This sample was included in a study of Ad26.COV2.S vaccination and SARS-CoV-2 variants. TCRdb's table, derived via immunoSEQ multiplex PCR, lists solely in-frame clones and lacks some. Here the sample spans 300,000 to 350,000 clones, approximately 86% being singletons. Specified treatment: roughly 18 received Ad26.COV2.S at low or high dose, single or two shots; a few received placebo; per-sample allocation not given. Sampling took place 63 days after the first vaccine or placebo injection. This CDR3 has 12 amino acids. Trimming took 8 bases from V and 7 from J; bases not matched to a gene: 3. Germline CDR1 reads LGHDT; CDR2 reads YNNKEL (reference sequence).

The receptor comes from a person aged 18 to 59 who received the Ad26.COV2.S COVID-19 vaccine or a placebo. The sample was peripheral blood, taken in a trial of Ad26.COV2.S vaccine versus placebo. This chain uses TRBV3-1 (or the pseudogene TRBV3-2) with TRBJ1-4, with 8 nucleotides matching TRBD1. The CDR3 DNA reads as TGTGCCAGCGGACAGGGAGGTGAAAAACTGTTTTTT. Its translation is CASGQGGEKLFF.